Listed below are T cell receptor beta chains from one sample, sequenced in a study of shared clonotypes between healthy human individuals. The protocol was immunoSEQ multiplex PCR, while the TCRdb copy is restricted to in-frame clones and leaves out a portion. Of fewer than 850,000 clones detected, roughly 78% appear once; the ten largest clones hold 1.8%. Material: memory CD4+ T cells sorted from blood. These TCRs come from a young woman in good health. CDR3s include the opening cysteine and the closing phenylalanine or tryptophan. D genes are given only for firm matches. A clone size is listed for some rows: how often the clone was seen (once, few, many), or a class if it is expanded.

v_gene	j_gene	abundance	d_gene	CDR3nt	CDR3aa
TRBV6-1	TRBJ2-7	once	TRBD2	TGTGCCAGCAGTGAATGGGCCTCCCCCCGGCGGGAGCTAACCTACGAGCAGTACTTC	CASSEWASPRRELTYEQYF
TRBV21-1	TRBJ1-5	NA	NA	TGTGCCAGCAGAGAGATACCTAATCAGCCCCAGCATTTT	CASREIPNQPQHF
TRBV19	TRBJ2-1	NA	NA	TGTGCCAGTAGTATCGCTCGGCTAGTGAATGAGCAGTTCTTC	CASSIARLVNEQFF
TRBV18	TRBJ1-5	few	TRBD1	TGTGCCAGCTCACCTTCGGGGACAGGGCCTTTGGCCCAGCATTTT	CASSPSGTGPLAQHF
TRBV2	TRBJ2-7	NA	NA	TGTGCCAGCAGTGAGTCCCTTGGGGAGCAGTACTTC	CASSESLGEQYF
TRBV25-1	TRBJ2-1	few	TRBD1	TGTGCCAGCAGTGACAAAACCCGGGACAGGGGGCAGAGTGAGCAGTTCTTC	CASSDKTRDRGQSEQFF
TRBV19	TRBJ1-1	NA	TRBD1	TGTGCCAGTATATCTCTCGGACAGGTCAACACTGAAGCTTTCTTT	CASISLGQVNTEAFF
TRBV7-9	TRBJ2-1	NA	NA	TGTGCCAGCAGCTCTTGGGACTCGACGGGGGCCAATGAGCAGTTCTTC	CASSSWDSTGANEQFF
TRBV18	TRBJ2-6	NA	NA	TGTGCCAGCTCCTCGAGCTCTGGGGCCAACGTCCTGACTTTC	CASSSSSGANVLTF
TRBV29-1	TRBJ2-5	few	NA	TGCAGCGTTTCGGGGGCGCGGGAGACCCAGTACTTC	CSVSGARETQYF
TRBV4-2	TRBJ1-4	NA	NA	TGTGCCAGCAGCCAGACTCAACAGGGTGAAAAACTGTTTTTT	CASSQTQQGEKLFF
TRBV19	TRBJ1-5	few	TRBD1	TGTGCCAGTAGTCGTTCAGGGACAGGACAGCCCCAGCATTTT	CASSRSGTGQPQHF
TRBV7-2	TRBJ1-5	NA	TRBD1	TGTGCCAGCAGACAGGGGGGAGGCGGGCAGCCCCAGCATTTT	CASRQGGGGQPQHF
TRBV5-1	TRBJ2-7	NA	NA	TGCGCCAGCAGCTTGAATTCCCTCGGTGTGGACTACGAGCAGTACTTC	CASSLNSLGVDYEQYF
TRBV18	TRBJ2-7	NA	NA	TGTGCCAGCTCACCTGCCCCTAACTCCTACGAGCAGTACTTC	CASSPAPNSYEQYF
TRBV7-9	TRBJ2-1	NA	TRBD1	TGTGCCAGCAGCCCCCGGACAGGGGGCTTATTCAATGAGCAGTTCTTC	CASSPRTGGLFNEQFF
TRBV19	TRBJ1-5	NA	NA	TGTGCCAGTAGTGCTTACGCTTCCAATCAGCCCCAGCATTTT	CASSAYASNQPQHF
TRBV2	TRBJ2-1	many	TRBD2	TGTGCCAGCAGCTATAGCGGGAGCTCCTACAATGAGCAGTTCTTC	CASSYSGSSYNEQFF
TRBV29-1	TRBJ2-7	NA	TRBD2	TGCAGCGCGTCCTCGGGACTAGAGGGCCACGAGCAGTACTTC	CSASSGLEGHEQYF
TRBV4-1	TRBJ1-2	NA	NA	TGCGCCAGCAGCCAGGGGTCACGGGGGACCGGCTACACCTTC	CASSQGSRGTGYTF
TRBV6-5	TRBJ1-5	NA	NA	TGTGCCAGCAGTTACACTTCCGATCAGCCCCAGCATTTT	CASSYTSDQPQHF
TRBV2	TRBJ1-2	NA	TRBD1	TGTGCCAGCAGTTGGGACAGCGTTAACTATGGCTACACCTTC	CASSWDSVNYGYTF
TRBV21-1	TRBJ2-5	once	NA	TGTGCCAGCAGCAGGTTGAGGACTAGCGGGATTAGAAGGGAGACCCAGTACTTC	CASSRLRTSGIRRETQYF
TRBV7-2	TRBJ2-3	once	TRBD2	TGTGCCAGCAGCTTAGGGCTAGCGGGGACGGGAGATACGCAGTATTTT	CASSLGLAGTGDTQYF
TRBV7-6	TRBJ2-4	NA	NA	TGTGCCAGCAGCTTAGGAAGGGGATCCAAAAACATTCAGTACTTC	CASSLGRGSKNIQYF
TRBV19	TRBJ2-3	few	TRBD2	TGTGCCAGTAGTTCGATGACTAGCGGGAGTCGAGCAGATACGCAGTATTTT	CASSSMTSGSRADTQYF
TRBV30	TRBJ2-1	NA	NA	TGTGCCTGGAGTGTAAATTTTGGGTACAATGAGCAGTTCTTC	CAWSVNFGYNEQFF
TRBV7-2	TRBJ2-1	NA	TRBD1	TGTGCCAGCAGCTCCTGGGACAGGGGGAGCAATGAGCAGTTCTTC	CASSSWDRGSNEQFF
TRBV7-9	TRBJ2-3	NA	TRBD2	TGTGCCAGCAGCGGGGGGACTAGCGGGATGCTCACAGATACGCAGTATTTT	CASSGGTSGMLTDTQYF
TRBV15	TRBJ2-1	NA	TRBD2	TGTGCCACCAGCAGAGATCCCGTAACTAGCGGAGCCTACAATGAGCAGTTCTTC	CATSRDPVTSGAYNEQFF
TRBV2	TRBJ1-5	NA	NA	TGTGCCAGCAGTGAAGATGGGGGGTTCAATCAGCCCCAGCATTTT	CASSEDGGFNQPQHF
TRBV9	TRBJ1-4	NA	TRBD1	TGTGCCAGCAGCCCTCGAGGGGGCCCCGGGAATGAAAAACTGTTTTTT	CASSPRGGPGNEKLFF
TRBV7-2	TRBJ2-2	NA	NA	TGTGCCAGCAGCTTGGGCAGGGTAGAAACCGGGGAGCTGTTTTTT	CASSLGRVETGELFF
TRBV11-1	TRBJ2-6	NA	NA	TGTGCCAGCAGCGGACGGTCTTCAAGAGGGGCCAACGTCCTGACTTTC	CASSGRSSRGANVLTF
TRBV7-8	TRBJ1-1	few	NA	TGTGCCAGCAGCTTGTTATGGGTGAACACTGAAGCTTTCTTT	CASSLLWVNTEAFF
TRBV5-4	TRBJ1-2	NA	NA	TGTGCCAGCAGCTTACAGGGATTAGATGGCTACACCTTC	CASSLQGLDGYTF
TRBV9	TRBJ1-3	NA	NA	TGTGCCAGCAGCGTAGACGGCTCTGGAAACACCATATATTTT	CASSVDGSGNTIYF
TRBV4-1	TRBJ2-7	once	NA	TGCGCCAGCAGCCAAGGTGTGCTTACCTACGAGCAGTACTTC	CASSQGVLTYEQYF
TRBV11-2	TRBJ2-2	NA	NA	TGTGCCAGCAGCTATAGAAGGGGTCAGTTAAACACCGGGGAGCTGTTTTTT	CASSYRRGQLNTGELFF
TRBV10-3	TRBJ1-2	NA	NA	TGTGCCATCAGTGAGTCGTCATTCAGGGGCGGTGGCTACACCTTC	CAISESSFRGGGYTF
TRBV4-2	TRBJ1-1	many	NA	TGTGCCAGCAGCCGCCCTGGACAGAGGAACACTGAAGCTTTCTTT	CASSRPGQRNTEAFF
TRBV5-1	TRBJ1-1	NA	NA	TGCGCCAGCACCCAAGCCCCGAACACTGAAGCTTTCTTT	CASTQAPNTEAFF
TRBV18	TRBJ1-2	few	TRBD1	TGTGCCAGCTCACCGGGACAGGGGACTAACTATGGCTACACCTTC	CASSPGQGTNYGYTF
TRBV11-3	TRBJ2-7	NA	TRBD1	TGTGCCAGCAGCACTAGACAGGGCTACGAGCAGTACTTC	CASSTRQGYEQYF
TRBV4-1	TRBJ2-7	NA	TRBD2	TGCGCCAGCAGCCAAGATGCCGACAGCGGGGGCTATAGCTCCTACGAGCAGTACTTC	CASSQDADSGGYSSYEQYF
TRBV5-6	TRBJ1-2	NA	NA	TGTGCCAGCAGCTTGCGGGGGAACTATGGCTACACCTTC	CASSLRGNYGYTF
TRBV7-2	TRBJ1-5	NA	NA	TGTGCCAGCAGTCTAAATGGGCAGTACAATCAGCCCCAGCATTTT	CASSLNGQYNQPQHF
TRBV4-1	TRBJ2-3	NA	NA	TGCGCCAGCAGCCAAGGTCGCGCCGTCACAGATACGCAGTATTTT	CASSQGRAVTDTQYF
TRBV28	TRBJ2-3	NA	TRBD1	TGTGCCAGCAGTCTGGGGACAGGGGCCAAGACAGATACGCAGTATTTT	CASSLGTGAKTDTQYF
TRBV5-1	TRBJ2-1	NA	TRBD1	TGCGCCAGCAGCGCAAGGACAGGGAGCTCCTACAATGAGCAGTTCTTC	CASSARTGSSYNEQFF
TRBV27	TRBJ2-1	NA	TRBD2	TGTGCCAGCAGTCGGGTAGCGGGAGGTAGAAATGAGCAGTTCTTC	CASSRVAGGRNEQFF
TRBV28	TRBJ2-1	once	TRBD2	TGTGCCAGCAGCCGACGGACTAGCGGTACGGGTGAGCAGTTCTTC	CASSRRTSGTGEQFF
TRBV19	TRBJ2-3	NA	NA	TGTGCCAGTAGCCCTGATCGGAATACAGATACGCAGTATTTT	CASSPDRNTDTQYF
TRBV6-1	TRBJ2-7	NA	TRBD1	TGTGCCAGCAGCCCACGACAGGGGGCTATCGGCGAGCAGTACTTC	CASSPRQGAIGEQYF